Below are 10 T cell receptor beta chains sequenced from a single sample in a study of identical twins (dated by TCRdb to the mid-2010s). Library creation used 5' RACE. TCRdb lists the instrument as Illumina HiSeq 2000. TCRdb cleaned the public reads at Q25 with fastp, built clones with MiXCR and kept in-frame beta chains. Identical CDR3 proteins give one entry, which carries the most common genes and DNA. The sample yields 410,000 or so distinct CDR3 sequences; 15% to 20% were counted once. Roughly 12% of the sample is taken by the ten largest. The sample was naive T cells sorted from blood. This specimen's cell subset or site label, interpreted: cells isolated with a human naive T-cell isolation kit. These receptors were obtained from a man aged 50 or older in good health.

The V and J genes are TRBV4-3 and TRBJ2-2; D uncertain. The germline CDR1 and CDR2 sequences are LGHNA and YSLEER. Trimming left V 0 bases short and J 5 bases short, with 7 bases between. This CDR3 has 14 residues. The CDR3 DNA sequence: TGCGCCAGCAGCCAAGATATGGGGACCGGGGAGCTGTTTTTT. Translated, it gives CASSQDMGTGELFF.

The rearrangement uses TRBV11-1 and TRBJ2-7; TRBD1 matches at 8 bases. The CDR3 is 18 amino acids. CDR1 SGHAT and CDR2 FQDESV come from the germline V gene (reference sequence). Trimming cost V 5 bases and J 1 base; bases outside gene matches: 16. The CDR3 DNA reads TGTGCCAGCAGCCTAACTGCGTCGTGGGACAGGAGATCCTACGAGCAGTACTTC. It is translated as CASSLTASWDRRSYEQYF. Combining the CDR3 with reference TRBV11-1 and TRBJ2-7 gives the whole variable domain EAEVAQSPRYKITEKSQAVAFWCDPISGHATLYWYRQILGQGPELLVQFQDESVVDDSQLPKDRFSAERLKGVDSTLKIQPAELGDSAMYLCASSLTASWDRRSYEQYFGPGTRLTVT.

There are many counts of this clonotype. The V and J genes are TRBV7-2 and TRBJ1-2; D may be TRBD1 (6 bases). This CDR3 contains 15 residues. The germline V gene encodes CDR1 SGHTA and CDR2 FQGNSA. Between the trimmed V and J ends, which lost 1 base and 2 bases, there was a span of 11 bases. Written as DNA, the CDR3 is TGTGCCAGCAGCTTAGTTGGGGGCGGAAACTATGGCTACACCTTC. The encoded protein is CASSLVGGGNYGYTF.

CDR3 sequence (DNA): TGTGCCAGCAGCTCAACGACCCGACTAGCGGGAGGGATAGATACGCAGTATTTT. Its translation is CASSSTTRLAGGIDTQYF. The rearrangement joins TRBV11-1 to TRBJ2-3; 14 bases line up with TRBD2. Germline lookup yields CDR1 SGHAT and CDR2 FQDESV (reference sequence). The junction had 11 bases not matched to a gene; V was cut back by 4 bases and J by 5 bases. The CDR3 is 18 amino acids.

This sequence joins TRBV20-1 and TRBJ2-7, with 7 bases identical to TRBD1. J gave up 3 bases and V 2 bases, and 7 bases lay outside the gene matches. The CDR3 covers 14 residues. Germline V gives CDR1 DFQATT, CDR2 SNEGSKA (reference sequence). The CDR3 sequence: CSARSRTGSYEQYF. The CDR3 DNA follows: TGCAGTGCTAGATCTAGGACAGGAAGCTACGAGCAGTACTTC.

This clonotype was seen repeatedly, ten times or more. CDR3 sequence: CASSRNSGKTETQYF. CDR3 in DNA: TGTGCCAGCAGCCGGAATAGCGGGAAAACAGAGACCCAGTACTTC. The rearrangement links TRBV4-2 to TRBJ2-5; 8 bases align to TRBD2. Germline assignment: CDR1 LGHNA and CDR2 YNFKEQ. The CDR3 extends over 15 amino acids. V was pared by 4 bases and J by 4 bases, with 8 bases of the junction left unmatched.

The chain joins TRBV6-5 to TRBJ1-2; the D is unclear. The V and J ends lost 2 bases and 7 bases respectively, with 17 bases between them. This CDR3 contains 15 residues. CDR1 and CDR2 (germline): MNHEY, SVGAGI. CDR3 DNA: TGTGCCAGCAGTTACATTGGCAGTAATTTGCCTGGCTACACCTTC. Translation: CASSYIGSNLPGYTF.

This clonotype was counted at least ten times. The rearrangement uses TRBV7-6 and TRBJ2-3; TRBD2 might be the D (6 bases). The CDR3 is 15 amino acids. V lost 5 bases and J lost 2, with 14 bases in between. Germline V gene sequence: CDR1 SGHVS, CDR2 FNYEAQ. Here the CDR3 reads CASSPEQDYTDTQYF. CDR3 coding DNA: TGTGCCAGCAGCCCCGAACAGGACTACACAGATACGCAGTATTTT.

This clonotype was picked up many times. The chain links TRBV18 to TRBJ1-4; TRBD1 is a possible D gene (5 bases). The germline V gene has CDR1 KGHSH and CDR2 LQKENI. The V and J ends lost 1 base and 7 bases respectively, with 10 bases between them. There are 14 residues in the CDR3. CDR3 loop: CASSPRGEGEKLFF. The CDR3, as DNA: TGTGCCAGCTCACCACGAGGGGAAGGTGAAAAACTGTTTTTT.

This clonotype was picked up many times. The J gene is TRBJ2-7, the V gene TRBV29-1, with D possibly matching TRBD2 (5 bases). Germline CDR1 and CDR2: SQVTM and ANQGSEA. Trimming left V 0 bases short and J 0 bases short, with 9 bases between. This CDR3 comprises 14 residues. CDR3 in DNA: TGCAGCGTTGAAGATCGGGGAAGCTCCTACGAGCAGTACTTC. Protein: CSVEDRGSSYEQYF.